This TCR beta chain originates from a study of blood T cell repertoires in COVID-19. Background on the study: COVID-19 samples, acute and convalescent, were from the United States, Italy and Spain. T cells, B-cell-depleted T cells, or PBMCs provided the cDNA or gDNA that served as material.

With V trimmed by 5 bases and J by 5 bases, 10 bases remained unmatched. The CDR3 sequence is 16 residues long. Per germline, CDR1 SGHNT and CDR2 YENEEA. The authors' processing: Nucleated cell number was recorded as an estimate derived from reference gene primer amplification. Profiling relied on immunoSEQ multiplex PCR, and the TCRdb table lists in-frame clones only, not all of them. That table is the source of V, J and clone size, and D and trimming were worked out from the DNA. The sample gives fewer than 30,000 clones, 80% to 90% of which show up once; 8.3% is in the top ten. Sample: peripheral blood. The chain couples TRBV11-3 to TRBJ1-4, with 8 bases that match TRBD1. The source of this sequence is a man aged 45-60 years with active COVID-19. The CDR3 here is CASSPRGQGLNEKLFF. The CDR3 DNA follows: TGTGCCAGCAGCCCCCGTGGACAGGGCCTAAATGAAAAACTGTTTTTT.